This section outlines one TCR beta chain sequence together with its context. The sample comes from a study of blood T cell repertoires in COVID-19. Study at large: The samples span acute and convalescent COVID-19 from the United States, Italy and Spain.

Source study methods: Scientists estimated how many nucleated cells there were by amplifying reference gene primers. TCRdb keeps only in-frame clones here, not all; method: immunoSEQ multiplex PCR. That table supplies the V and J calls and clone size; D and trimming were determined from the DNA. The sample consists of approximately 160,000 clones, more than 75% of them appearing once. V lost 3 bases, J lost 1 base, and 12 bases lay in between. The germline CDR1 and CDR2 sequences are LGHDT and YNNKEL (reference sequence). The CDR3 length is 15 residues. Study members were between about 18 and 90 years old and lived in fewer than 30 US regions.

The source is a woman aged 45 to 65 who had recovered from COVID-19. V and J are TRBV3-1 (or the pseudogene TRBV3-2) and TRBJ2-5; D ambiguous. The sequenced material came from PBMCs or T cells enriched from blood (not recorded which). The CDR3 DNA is TGTGCCAGCAGCCAGGGCAGCCCCGTCCAAGAGACCCAGTACTTC. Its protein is CASSQGSPVQETQYF.